The present entry profiles one TCR beta chain with its context. What it binds is not known. These data belong to a study of blood T cells in healthy people across ages. Notes on the study in general: Donors of long life had a larger count of naive CD4+ cells and greater diversity than aged donors.

The V gene's germline CDR1 is KGHDR and CDR2 SFDVKD. This CDR3 is built from 14 residues. V gave up 9 bases and J gave up 7 bases, with 18 bases separating them. PCR was performed a second time for roughly 7 to 11 cycles using a sample-barcoded 5' primer and a J-beta primer mix. TCRdb reprocessed the 5' RACE reads with MiXCR, giving one entry per CDR3 protein. The sample carries just under 750,000 distinct CDR3 sequences, 22% recorded once. Whenever a sample was processed, at least 6 million PBMCs were isolated. The chain links TRBV24-1 to TRBJ2-1; no definite D call. The sample comprised blood. The clonotype was recovered from a man between 70 and 80 years old in good health. The CDR3 bases are TGTGCCACCTCCAGCACACTCGTTGGGAATGAGCAGTTCTTC. This sequence encodes CATSSTLVGNEQFF.